Sequencing of this T cell receptor (beta chain) was carried out in a study of blood T cell repertoires in COVID-19. Study at large: Sites in the United States, Italy and Spain provided acute and convalescent COVID-19 samples. Sources were T cells, B-cell-depleted T cells, or PBMCs; the material itself was cDNA or gDNA.

Recovered Cohort 3 donors showed two negative PCRs, clearance, or symptom resolution. Germline V gives CDR1 KGHSH, CDR2 LQKENI. Trimming took 8 bases from V and 5 from J, leaving 21 bases between them. CDR3 size: 15 residues. Sequencing used immunoSEQ multiplex PCR; TCRdb keeps in-frame clones, though not all of them. This sample has roughly 350,000 clones, with roughly 90% found just once. The chain joins TRBV18 to TRBJ2-5, with TRBD2 as a possible D gene (6 bases). The receptor's source is a woman aged 25 to 39 who had recovered from COVID-19. Sequencing was performed on PBMCs or T cells enriched from blood (not recorded which). CDR3 sequence: CASTTRRAPGETQYF. The CDR3 nucleotides are TGTGCCAGCACGACGAGGAGGGCGCCAGGCGAGACCCAGTACTTC.